This is a list of T cell receptor beta chains from one sample in a study of shared clonotypes between healthy human individuals. Repertoires were generated with immunoSEQ multiplex PCR, while TCRdb's copy carries only in-frame clones and drops some. The table records around 1.1 million clones, around three quarters of them present only once. Source material: memory CD4+ T cells from PBMCs. These receptors were taken from a man between 18 and 35 years old in good health. Some clones in this sample may be carry-over from other donors' samples. Each CDR3 is given with its conserved first and last residue. Each record gives: D gene, clone size, V gene, J gene, CDR3 DNA, CDR3 protein. A D gene is named only where the DNA matches it firmly. Where a row states a size, it is once, few, many or the class of an expanded clone; other rows omit it.

>TRBD1|NA|TRBV5-1|TRBJ1-3
TGCGCCAGCAGCCCTACAGGGGGCTCAGGAAACACCATATATTTT
CASSPTGGSGNTIYF
>TRBD2|few|TRBV7-8|TRBJ2-1
TGTGCCAGCAGCCCGGGACTAGCGGGACCCTACAATGAGCAGTTCTTC
CASSPGLAGPYNEQFF
>NA|NA|TRBV12-1|TRBJ2-7
TGTGCCAGCAGCCTTAACTTGGAACCCGAGGAGCAGTACTTC
CASSLNLEPEEQYF
>NA|NA|TRBV21-1|TRBJ2-7
TGTGCCAGCAGCAAAGCGCTTTTGGGACTAGCGGAAAGCTCCTACGAGCAGTACTTC
CASSKALLGLAESSYEQYF
>TRBD2|few|TRBV5-1|TRBJ2-7
TGCGCCAGCAGCTTGGGGACTAGCGGGAACTACGAGCAGTACTTC
CASSLGTSGNYEQYF
>NA|NA|TRBV7-3|TRBJ1-5
TGTGCCAGCAGCCCAGGACCTAGCAATCAGCCCCAGCATTTT
CASSPGPSNQPQHF
>NA|NA|TRBV6-1|TRBJ2-7
TGTGCCAGCAGTGAATCTGGCAGTGAAGTCTACGAGCAGTACTTC
CASSESGSEVYEQYF
>NA|NA|TRBV18|TRBJ1-4
TGTGCCAGCTCCCCACGGCGGGAAGGGGAAAAACTGTTTTTT
CASSPRREGEKLFF
>TRBD2|NA|TRBV9|TRBJ2-1
TGTGCCAGCAGCGTAAGCGCGGGAGGGGGAAATGAGCAGTTCTTC
CASSVSAGGGNEQFF
>TRBD2|NA|TRBV5-1|TRBJ2-3
TGCGCCAGCAGCTTAGTAGCGGGAGTCGGCACAGATACGCAGTATTTT
CASSLVAGVGTDTQYF
>NA|NA|TRBV11-3|TRBJ2-3
TGTGCCAGCAGCTTAAACCCAGGGGGGGCAGATACGCAGTATTTT
CASSLNPGGADTQYF
>TRBD1|few|TRBV19|TRBJ2-7
TGTGCCAGCAAACGGCGTTATGGGACAGGGGCTTACGAGCAGTACTTC
CASKRRYGTGAYEQYF
>TRBD2|NA|TRBV7-3|TRBJ2-1
TGTGCCAGCAGCTTAGGGACTAGCGGGAGGGGAGAGCAGTTCTTC
CASSLGTSGRGEQFF
>TRBD2|few|TRBV5-1|TRBJ2-7
TGCGCCAGCAGCTTGTTGGGAGGGGAGGCGTCCGAGCAGTACTTC
CASSLLGGEASEQYF
>NA|many|TRBV5-1|TRBJ2-1
TGCGCCAGCAGCTTGAGTGGCGGGGCCTACAATGAGCAGTTCTTC
CASSLSGGAYNEQFF
>NA|NA|TRBV11-2|TRBJ1-2
TGTGCCAGCAGCTTAGATGGAGGGATGTGGGGCTACACCTTC
CASSLDGGMWGYTF
>TRBD1|NA|TRBV7-9|TRBJ2-1
TGTGCCAGCAGCTTAGGAGTCGGACAGGGAGCCTACAATGAGCAGTTCTTC
CASSLGVGQGAYNEQFF
>TRBD1|NA|TRBV7-8|TRBJ2-4
TGTGCCAGCAGCTCCAATTCCAGACAGGGAAACATTCAGTACTTC
CASSSNSRQGNIQYF
>NA|NA|TRBV4-1|TRBJ1-1
TGCGCCAGCAGCTCAATAGGGCGGGGGACTGAAGCTTTCTTT
CASSSIGRGTEAFF
>NA|NA|TRBV14|TRBJ2-5
TGTGCCAGCAGCCAAGGGGGCAGGTCGTTGGAGACCCAGTACTTC
CASSQGGRSLETQYF
>NA|NA|TRBV7-9|TRBJ2-3
TGTGCCAGCAGCTTAGGAACAGGCATCACAGATACGCAGTATTTT
CASSLGTGITDTQYF
>NA|once|TRBV28|TRBJ1-3
TGTGCCAGCAGGAGGGCGGGTATCTCTGGAAACACCATATATTTT
CASRRAGISGNTIYF
>TRBD1|NA|TRBV29-1|TRBJ1-5
TGCAGCGTTGAAAAACCGGGACAGGTACATCAGCCCCAGCATTTT
CSVEKPGQVHQPQHF
>NA|NA|TRBV14|TRBJ2-7
TGTGCCAGCAGCCAACGCGGGACGGGAGCCTACGAGCAGTACTTC
CASSQRGTGAYEQYF
>TRBD1|once|TRBV2|TRBJ1-1
TGTGCCAGCAGAAGGGACAGGGACCGCACTGAAGCTTTCTTT
CASRRDRDRTEAFF
>NA|NA|TRBV7-9|TRBJ2-1
TGTGCCAGCAGCCCTCCCGAAGGGACCTCCTACAATAAGCAGTTCTTC
CASSPPEGTSYNKQFF
>TRBD2|NA|TRBV4-3|TRBJ2-7
TGCGCCAGCAGCCAAGGGGCTAGCGGGAGCTACGAGCAGTACTTC
CASSQGASGSYEQYF
>NA|NA|TRBV5-1|TRBJ2-1
TGCGCCAGCAGCGGGTGGGGAAATGAGCAGTTCTTC
CASSGWGNEQFF
>TRBD2|NA|TRBV30|TRBJ2-1
TGTGCCTGGAGCGGACTAGCCAACTACAATGAGCAGTTCTTC
CAWSGLANYNEQFF
>NA|NA|TRBV15|TRBJ1-2
TGTGCCACCAGCAGAGTTTACGCGGGGAAACCGACCTTC
CATSRVYAGKPTF
>NA|NA|TRBV5-1|TRBJ2-5
TGCGCCAGCAGCTTGGAATCCCCAGAGACCCAGTACTTC
CASSLESPETQYF
>NA|NA|TRBV5-1|TRBJ2-7
TGCGCCAGCAGCCCTGGGTCCTCGGTCCCCTACGAGCAGTACTTC
CASSPGSSVPYEQYF
>NA|NA|TRBV15|TRBJ2-5
TGTGCCACCAGCAGAGATTTGAGAGAGACCCAGTACTTC
CATSRDLRETQYF
>NA|NA|TRBV2|TRBJ1-1
TGTGCCAGCAGTGAAAACGCTGAAGCTTTCTTT
CASSENAEAFF
>NA|NA|TRBV28|TRBJ1-2
TGTGCCAGCAGTCGCAGTGGCACGACTAACTATGGCTACACCTTC
CASSRSGTTNYGYTF
>TRBD2|NA|TRBV28|TRBJ2-2
TGTGCCAGCAGTTTCAACCGCGGGAGGGTAGCCGGGGAGCTGTTTTTT
CASSFNRGRVAGELFF
>TRBD1|NA|TRBV9|TRBJ2-7
TGTGCCAGCAGCGAGGGGGTGGGACAGGCGTTCTACGAGCAGTACTTC
CASSEGVGQAFYEQYF
>NA|NA|TRBV6-6|TRBJ2-1
TGTGCCAGCAGTGGACCGGACACCAATGAGCAGTTCTTC
CASSGPDTNEQFF
>TRBD1|NA|TRBV11-2|TRBJ2-5
TGTGCCAGCAGCTTACAGGGGGCTAAGTTGGAGACCCAGTACTTC
CASSLQGAKLETQYF
>TRBD1|NA|TRBV11-2|TRBJ1-2
TGTGCCAGTCGTAAGGCAGGGGGCATCTATGGCTACACCTTC
CASRKAGGIYGYTF
>TRBD1|NA|TRBV6-6|TRBJ1-4
TGTGCCAGCAGTCCAGGCCGACAGGGGGCATATGAAAAACTGTTTTTT
CASSPGRQGAYEKLFF
>NA|once|TRBV7-9|TRBJ1-5
TGTGCCAGCAGCTTAATGGGACACACGGGCAATCAGCCCCAGCATTTT
CASSLMGHTGNQPQHF
>NA|few|TRBV2|TRBJ1-2
TGTGCCAGCAGTGCGCCCACCCGGAACTATGGCTACACCTTC
CASSAPTRNYGYTF
>NA|NA|TRBV7-2|TRBJ2-5
TGTGCCAGCAGCCCGGGGACGGGGCGAGAGACCCAGTACTTC
CASSPGTGRETQYF
>TRBD2|few|TRBV4-1|TRBJ2-4
TGCGCCAGCAGCCAAGTTCCGACTAGCGGCCTGGGGAACATTCAGTACTTC
CASSQVPTSGLGNIQYF